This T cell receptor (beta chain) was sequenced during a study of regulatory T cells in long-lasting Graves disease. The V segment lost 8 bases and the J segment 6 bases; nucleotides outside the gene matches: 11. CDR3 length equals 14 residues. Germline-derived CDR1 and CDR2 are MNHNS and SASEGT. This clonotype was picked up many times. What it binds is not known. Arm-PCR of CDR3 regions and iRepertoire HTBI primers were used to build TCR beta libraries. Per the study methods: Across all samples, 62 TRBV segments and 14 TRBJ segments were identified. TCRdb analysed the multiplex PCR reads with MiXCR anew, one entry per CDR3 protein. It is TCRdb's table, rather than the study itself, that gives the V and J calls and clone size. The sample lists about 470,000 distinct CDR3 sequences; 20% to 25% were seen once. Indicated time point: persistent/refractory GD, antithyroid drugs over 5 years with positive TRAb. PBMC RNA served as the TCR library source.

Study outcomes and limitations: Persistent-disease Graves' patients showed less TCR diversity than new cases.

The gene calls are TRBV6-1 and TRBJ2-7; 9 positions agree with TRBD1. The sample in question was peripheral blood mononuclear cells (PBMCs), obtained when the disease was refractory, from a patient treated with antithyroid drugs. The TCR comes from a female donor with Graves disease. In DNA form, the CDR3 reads TGTGCCAGCGGCAGAGACGGACAGGGGCGCGAGCAGTACTTC. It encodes CASGRDGQGREQYF.